Below, 8 T cell receptor beta chains from the same sample are listed, as sequenced in a study of blood T cells in healthy people across ages. The second PCR ran about 6 to 12 cycles with a sample-barcoded 5' primer and J-beta primers. TCRdb called the 5' RACE reads again in MiXCR, with one record for every CDR3 protein. The sample carries around 800,000 distinct CDR3 sequences, more than 35% recorded once. Sequenced sample: blood. Source of these receptors: a man older than 75 in good health.

V and J are TRBV10-3 and TRBJ2-5; D ambiguous. Germline CDR1 reads ENHRY; CDR2 reads SYGVKD. The CDR3 is made up of 13 amino acids. V shed 2 bases and J shed 4 bases, with 8 bases lying between them. In nucleotides, the CDR3 is TGTGCCATCAGTGAGGCCCTTGTAGAGACCCAGTACTTC. Translated, it gives CAISEALVETQYF.

In the case of this clonotype: One end of the junction is discordant with germline, which a read error may explain. J is TRBJ2-5 and V is TRBV7-7; no clear D. Germline values: CDR1 SSHAT, CDR2 FNYEAQ (reference sequence). CDR3 length equals 13 residues. CDR3 in DNA: TGTGCTAGCAGCTTAGAACAGCAAGAGACCCAGTACTTC. This translates into CASSLEQQETQYF.

The chain is built from TRBV20-1 and TRBJ2-3; D ambiguous. The germline gives CDR1 DFQATT, CDR2 SNEGSKA (reference sequence). V was shortened by 6 bases and J by 5 bases, with 9 bases between the two germline ends. The CDR3 totals 11 residues. The CDR3 protein is CSADPRDTQYF. The CDR3 DNA reads TGCAGTGCGGACCCCAGAGATACGCAGTATTTT.

V usage is TRBV12-3 or TRBV12-4 and J usage is TRBJ2-1; D is perhaps TRBD2 (6 bases). Trimming cost V 5 bases and J 4 bases, with 24 bases left between them. The CDR3 has 18 amino acids. CDR3 coding DNA: TGTGCCAGCAGTCTAAGCAATCGGGAGTCGTGGCTATACAATGAGCAGTTCTTC. This codes for CASSLSNRESWLYNEQFF.

J is TRBJ1-2 and V is TRBV9; D remains ambiguous. V dropped 3 bases and J dropped 10 bases, with 13 bases sitting between them. CDR3 size: 12 residues. Germline assignment: CDR1 SGDLS and CDR2 YYNGEE. For the CDR3, the DNA is TGTGCCAGCAGCGACACCCCCTTTGACTACACCTTC. Translating it yields CASSDTPFDYTF.

This clonotype appeared many times. The CDR3 nucleotides read TGTGCCAGCAGCCTCGACAGATATGGCTACACCTTC. Amino acid sequence: CASSLDRYGYTF. The chain employs TRBV7-2 and TRBJ1-2; D perhaps matches TRBD1 (5 bases). The V end was cut by 5 bases, the J end by 5 bases, with 9 bases between. The length of the CDR3 is 12 residues. Germline V CDR1 and CDR2: SGHTA, FQGNSA.

The chain employs TRBV7-3 and TRBJ2-5; a weak D match, TRBD2 (5 bases). The CDR3 is made up of 12 amino acids. V was cut by 4 bases and J by 5 bases, with 8 bases left in between. Germline CDR1 and CDR2: SGHTA and FQGTGA. The CDR3: CASSSGWETQYF. CDR3 DNA sequence: TGTGCCAGCAGCTCGGGGTGGGAGACCCAGTACTTC.

The V and J genes are TRBV7-2 and TRBJ2-7, with 7 bases identical to TRBD1. The ends lost 2 bases at V and 6 bases at J; junction bases unmatched: 10. CDR3 length: 15 amino acids. Per the germline V gene, CDR1 is SGHTA and CDR2 is FQGNSA. CDR3 sequence reads: CASSLTPRGLSEQYF. The CDR3 region has the DNA TGTGCCAGCAGCTTAACCCCGAGGGGGCTCAGCGAGCAGTACTTC.